The 32 T cell receptor beta chains listed next were all sequenced from one sample in a study of blood T cells in healthy people across ages. For the second PCR, which ran for 7 to 11 cycles, a sample-barcoded 5' primer and a J-beta primer mix were used. TCRdb processed the 5' RACE reads anew with MiXCR; each CDR3 protein has one entry. The table includes about 580,000 distinct CDR3 sequences, under 55% detected once. Specimen: blood. These receptors were obtained from a man aged 80 or over in good health.

The chain's CDR3 is CASSLRQDEQYF. The DNA of the CDR3 is TGTGCCAGCAGCTTACGTCAGGACGAGCAGTACTTC. The V and J genes are TRBV7-2 and TRBJ2-7, with unresolved D. CDR1 and CDR2 from the germline V gene are SGHTA and FQGNSA. V lost 2 bases to trimming and J lost 5 bases, with 7 bases between them. This CDR3 spans 12 amino acids.

The CDR3 loop is CASRAGSSDYGYTF. The CDR3 DNA sequence: TGTGCCAGCAGAGCTGGCAGCTCTGATTATGGCTACACCTTC. J is TRBJ1-2 and V is TRBV11-2; D unresolved. The CDR3 runs 14 residues. The germline CDR1 and CDR2 sequences are SGHAT and FQNNGV. V shed 6 bases and J shed 5 bases, with 16 bases lying between them.

The CDR3: CASSQQGPDYGYTF. As DNA, the CDR3 is TGCGCCAGCAGCCAACAGGGGCCCGACTATGGCTACACCTTC. The V and J genes are TRBV5-1 and TRBJ1-2, with 7 nucleotides matching TRBD1. The CDR3 is 14 amino acids. V dropped 4 bases and J dropped 3; count of bases not matched to a gene: 6. Germline V gene sequence: CDR1 SGHRS, CDR2 YFSETQ. The full variable domain, rest sourced from reference TRBV5-1 and TRBJ1-2, is KAGVTQTPRYLIKTRGQQVTLSCSPISGHRSVSWYQQTPGQGLQFLFEYFSETQRNKGNFPGRFSGRQFSNSRSEMNVSTLELGDSALYLCASSQQGPDYGYTFGSGTRLTVV.

This clonotype occurred a few times. The chain employs TRBV20-1 and TRBJ1-2; 7 bases match TRBD1. The ends lost 0 bases at V and 4 bases at J; junction bases unmatched: 2. CDR1 is DFQATT and CDR2 is SNEGSKA in the germline V gene (reference sequence). The CDR3 loop spans 13 amino acids. CDR3 loop: CSARDGDSYGYTF. The DNA of the CDR3 is TGCAGTGCTAGAGATGGGGACAGCTATGGCTACACCTTC.

The chain employs TRBV24-1 and TRBJ2-3; TRBD2 is a possible D gene (5 bases). CDR1 and CDR2 from the germline V gene are KGHDR and SFDVKD. V was trimmed by 3 bases and J by 0 bases, leaving 9 bases between them. This CDR3 contains 15 residues. The CDR3 loop is CATSDGGGSTDTQYF. CDR3 nucleotides: TGTGCCACCAGTGATGGAGGCGGGAGCACAGATACGCAGTATTTT.

V and J are TRBV7-3 and TRBJ1-2; D possibly corresponds to TRBD1 (5 bases). This CDR3 comprises 15 residues. V was trimmed by 5 bases and J by 4 bases, leaving 17 bases between them. Germline V gene lookup returns CDR1 SGHTA and CDR2 FQGTGA. The CDR3 here is CASSPRGDKGYGYTF. CDR3 coding DNA: TGTGCCAGCAGCCCGCGGGGGGATAAAGGCTATGGCTACACCTTC.

This clonotype was seen at least ten times. The chain employs TRBV6-5 and TRBJ1-4, with unresolved D. Looked up from germline, CDR1 is MNHEY and CDR2 is SVGAGI. V was cut by 9 bases and J by 4 bases, with 0 bases left in between. This CDR3 is built from 9 residues. CDR3 amino acids: CASNEKLFF. The CDR3 region has the DNA TGTGCCAGTAATGAAAAACTGTTTTTT.

The V and J genes are TRBV7-4 and TRBJ2-1; the D is unclear. Trimming cost V 3 bases and J 4 bases, with 13 bases left between them. The CDR3 contains 15 residues. The V gene's germline CDR1 is SGHVT and CDR2 SQSDAQ. The CDR3 loop is CASSLGLVAYNEQFF. CDR3 nucleotide sequence: TGTGCCAGCAGCTTGGGATTGGTGGCATACAATGAGCAGTTCTTC.

The genes are TRBV20-1 and TRBJ1-5; D is unclear. Trimming cost V 3 bases and J 2 bases, with 11 bases left between them. The CDR3 extends over 14 amino acids. CDR1 is DFQATT, CDR2 SNEGSKA, per germline (reference sequence). The CDR3 DNA reads TGCAGTGCTAGTGAGGTTGGTGGCAATCAGCCCCAGCATTTT. It translates to CSASEVGGNQPQHF.

This rearrangement joins TRBV4-1 to TRBJ2-1; D is uncertain. Germline loops: CDR1 MGHRA, CDR2 YSYEKL. The V end was cut by 4 bases, the J end by 10 bases, with 11 bases between. The CDR3 is 12 amino acids. The CDR3 reads CASSLSHTEQFF. The CDR3 nucleotides are TGCGCCAGCAGCCTGAGTCATACAGAGCAGTTCTTC.

This clonotype appeared a few times. Here the CDR3 DNA reads TGCAGTGCTACCCCACTAGCGGGAGGAGGAGCAGATACGCAGTATTTT. Protein sequence: CSATPLAGGGADTQYF. The chain couples TRBV20-1 to TRBJ2-3; the match to TRBD2 covers 12 bases. This CDR3 has 16 amino acids. With V trimmed by 4 bases and J by 4 bases, 9 bases remained unmatched. The germline V gene has CDR1 DFQATT and CDR2 SNEGSKA (reference sequence).

This clonotype has a count of ten or more. The chain combines TRBV6-6 with TRBJ2-7; 10 nucleotides match TRBD1. Germline lookup yields CDR1 MNHNY and CDR2 SVGAGI (reference sequence). Trimming removed 6 bases from V and 2 bases from J; junction bases left unmatched: 4. This CDR3 has 14 residues. The CDR3 nucleotides are TGTGCCAGCAGGACCGGGACAGGGGCCTACGAGCAGTACTTC. Its translation is CASRTGTGAYEQYF.

The genes are TRBV6-4 and TRBJ2-1; weak D call: TRBD1 (6 bases). Germline CDR1 and CDR2: MRHNA and SNTAGT. The V gene lost 3 bases and the J gene lost 0 bases, with 6 bases spanning the gap. There are 14 residues in the CDR3. CDR3 amino acids: CASSEDSSYNEQFF. CDR3 in DNA: TGTGCCAGCAGTGAGGACAGCTCCTACAATGAGCAGTTCTTC.

The chain couples TRBV20-1 to TRBJ2-1, with D perhaps matching TRBD2 (6 bases). The CDR3 spans 14 residues. Germline V gives CDR1 DFQATT, CDR2 SNEGSKA (reference sequence). Trimming removed 3 bases from V and 5 bases from J, with 14 bases in between. CDR3 amino acids: CSARGGAVDNEQFF. The CDR3 region has the DNA TGCAGTGCTAGGGGAGGAGCGGTTGACAATGAGCAGTTCTTC.

This clonotype has a count of ten or more. The rearrangement links TRBV7-2 to TRBJ2-5; D gene unclear. The germline V gene has CDR1 SGHTA and CDR2 FQGNSA. V dropped 3 bases and J dropped 2 bases, with 7 bases sitting between them. The CDR3 totals 13 residues. CDR3 bases: TGTGCCAGCAGCTTCCGTCCACAAGAGACCCAGTACTTC. It is translated as CASSFRPQETQYF.

The chain's CDR3 is CASSQEQTSTDTQYF. CDR3 bases: TGCGCCAGCAGCCAAGAGCAGACTAGCACAGATACGCAGTATTTT. The J gene is TRBJ2-3, the V gene TRBV4-3; D is ambiguous. The CDR3 has 15 residues. The germline V gene encodes CDR1 LGHNA and CDR2 YSLEER. Trimming shortened V by 0 bases and J by 0 bases, and 7 bases separated the two germline ends.

The genes are TRBV20-1 and TRBJ2-3; 7 bases match TRBD2. Germline values: CDR1 DFQATT, CDR2 SNEGSKA (reference sequence). The trim removed 0 bases at V and 6 bases at J, leaving 9 bases unmatched. The CDR3 length is 15 residues. The CDR3 protein is CSARDGGVAVDTQYF. CDR3 coding DNA: TGCAGTGCTAGAGATGGGGGGGTAGCTGTGGATACGCAGTATTTT.

This clonotype was detected only a few times. The V gene is TRBV3-1, the J gene TRBJ2-3; D ambiguous. The CDR3 length is 13 residues. V gave up 4 bases and J gave up 6 bases, with 11 bases separating them. Looked up from germline, CDR1 is LGHDT and CDR2 is YNNKEL (reference sequence). CDR3 sequence: CASSRLPPDTQYF. The CDR3 DNA sequence: TGTGCCAGCAGCCGACTCCCTCCGGATACGCAGTATTTT.

V and J are TRBV5-1 and TRBJ2-4; 9 bases fit TRBD1. In germline, CDR1 is SGHRS, CDR2 YFSETQ. The CDR3 runs to 13 residues. Trimming removed 4 bases from V and 10 bases from J; junction bases left unmatched: 6. CDR3 sequence: CASSPGTGRIQYF. CDR3 nucleotides: TGCGCCAGCAGCCCGGGGACAGGGCGGATTCAGTACTTC.

A few counts support this clonotype. V and J are TRBV7-9 and TRBJ2-5; D is perhaps TRBD1 (6 bases). Germline CDR1 SEHNR, CDR2 FQNEAQ (reference sequence). The CDR3 is 14 residues long. V dropped 6 bases and J dropped 11 bases, with 22 bases sitting between them. The CDR3: CASSFLGTTSEQYF. CDR3 bases: TGTGCCAGCAGTTTTTTGGGGACAACTTCTGAGCAGTACTTC.

This rearrangement joins TRBV7-2 to TRBJ1-5; no clear D gene. The CDR3 totals 16 residues. Trimming stripped 1 base from V and 0 bases from J, with 10 bases between. Germline V lookup: CDR1 SGHTA, CDR2 FQGNSA. The CDR3 sequence is CASSLVWGGSNQPQHF. The CDR3 DNA is TGTGCCAGCAGCTTAGTCTGGGGTGGTAGCAATCAGCCCCAGCATTTT. The full variable domain, its missing parts supplied by reference TRBV7-2 and TRBJ1-5, is GAGVSQSPSNKVTEKGKDVELRCDPISGHTALYWYRQSLGQGLEFLIYFQGNSAPDKSGLPSDRFSAERTGGSVSTLTIQRTQQEDSAVYLCASSLVWGGSNQPQHFGDGTRLSIL.

This clonotype was found once. The V and J genes are TRBV9 and TRBJ2-4; D might be TRBD1 (5 bases). TRBJ2-5 matches the DNA end more closely, so the J call is doubtful. This CDR3 has 14 residues. Germline V lookup: CDR1 SGDLS, CDR2 YYNGEE. The chain's CDR3 is CASSVVQGSETQYF. In DNA, the CDR3 is TGTGCCAGCAGCGTAGTTCAGGGATCAGAGACCCAGTACTTC.

The rearrangement uses TRBV7-9 and TRBJ2-7; 10 bases are shared with TRBD1. Germline values: CDR1 SEHNR, CDR2 FQNEAQ (reference sequence). This CDR3 has 14 amino acids. Here the CDR3 DNA reads TGTGCACTCAGCCGGGGACAGGGGTCCTACGAGCAGTACTTC. It yields the protein CALSRGQGSYEQYF. The variable domain in full, with the rest retrieved from reference TRBV7-9 and TRBJ2-7, is DTGVSQNPRHKITKRGQNVTFRCDPISEHNRLYWYRQTLGQGPEFLTYFQNEAQLEKSRLLSDRFSAERPKGSFSTLEIQRTEQGDSAMYLCALSRGQGSYEQYFGPGTRLTVT.

The table lists this clonotype with a few counts. V and J are TRBV28 and TRBJ2-3; TRBD2 agrees at 9 bases. Germline CDR1 reads MDHEN; CDR2 reads SYDVKM. V lost 6 bases and J lost 4; bases outside the gene matches: 11. The CDR3 length is 16 residues. CDR3 residues: CASSPSRAGGADTQYF. CDR3 nucleotide sequence: TGTGCCAGCAGCCCTTCCCGTGCGGGAGGGGCAGATACGCAGTATTTT.

This clonotype has just a few counts. A much larger clone differs by one base, so this may be a read error. The chain employs TRBV6-5 and TRBJ1-5; D is unclear. The CDR3 consists of 13 residues. Germline CDR1 reads MNHEY; CDR2 reads SVGAGI. Deletions cut 4 bases from V and 4 bases from J, with 8 bases between. The CDR3 loop reads CASSWGGNQPQHF. CDR3 coding DNA: TGTGCCAGCAGTTGGGGAGGGAATCAGCCCCAGCATTTT.

J is TRBJ2-1 and V is TRBV5-5, with 10 bases identical to TRBD2. V lost 3 bases, J lost 2 bases, and 5 bases stayed unmatched. This CDR3 contains 16 residues. Looked up from germline, CDR1 is SGHKS and CDR2 is YYEKEE (reference sequence). This chain's CDR3 is CASSWGLASAYNEQFF. The CDR3 DNA follows: TGTGCCAGCAGCTGGGGACTAGCGAGCGCCTACAATGAGCAGTTCTTC.

This clonotype was counted between two and nine times. The chain combines TRBV20-1 with TRBJ2-3, with D tentatively TRBD2 (6 bases). The CDR3 is 13 residues long. Trimming left V 2 bases short and J 4 bases short, with 10 bases between. CDR1 is DFQATT, CDR2 SNEGSKA, per germline (reference sequence). CDR3 region: CSARLAISDTQYF. CDR3 coding DNA: TGCAGTGCTAGACTAGCGATTTCAGATACGCAGTATTTT.

V usage is TRBV20-1 and J usage is TRBJ2-1; D perhaps matches TRBD2 (6 bases). The V and J ends lost 5 bases and 10 bases respectively, with 18 bases between them. Germline CDR1 reads DFQATT; CDR2 reads SNEGSKA (reference sequence). The CDR3 sequence is 13 residues long. The CDR3, as DNA: TGCAGTGCTGTCCGGGACTCCAAGCAGGAGCAGTTCTTC. Amino acids: CSAVRDSKQEQFF.

The chain is built from TRBV7-9 and TRBJ2-5, with D possibly being TRBD2 (5 bases). Germline V gene lookup returns CDR1 SEHNR and CDR2 FQNEAQ (reference sequence). V gave up 5 bases and J gave up 11 bases, with 24 bases separating them. The length of the CDR3 is 15 residues. The CDR3 DNA follows: TGTGCCAGCAGCCACCCCGGGCAGCACGGTGGGGAGCAGTACTTC. Protein sequence: CASSHPGQHGGEQYF.

The V call is TRBV6-5, the J call TRBJ2-1, with a possible D match to TRBD1 (5 bases). The CDR3 runs 15 residues. Trimming left V 5 bases short and J 13 bases short, with 24 bases between. Germline-derived CDR1 and CDR2 are MNHEY and SVGAGI. The CDR3 spells CASSTLGRPKETQFF. CDR3 bases: TGTGCCAGCAGTACCCTGGGGCGGCCCAAAGAGACCCAGTTCTTC.

In DNA form, the CDR3 reads TGTGCCACCAGTCAGGGGGCCCGGGACATTCAGTACTTC. Its protein is CATSQGARDIQYF. The chain has TRBV15 and TRBJ2-4; 8 bases line up with TRBD1. The CDR3 has 13 residues. Germline CDR1 is LNHNV and CDR2 is YYDKDF (reference sequence). Unmatched junction bases numbered 6, after V lost 6 bases and J lost 8 bases.

This CDR3 reads CASSSQGEHETQYF. CDR3 DNA sequence: TGTGCCAGCAGCTCGCAGGGAGAGCACGAGACCCAGTACTTC. The gene calls are TRBV11-3 and TRBJ2-5; the D gene could be TRBD1 or TRBD2 (5 bases each). The CDR3 is 14 residues long. The germline V and J ends were trimmed by 4 bases and 5 bases, with 14 bases remaining between them. Germline CDR1 is SGHNT and CDR2 is YENEEA. Full variable domain (missing parts from reference TRBV11-3 and TRBJ2-5): EAGVVQSPRYKIIEKKQPVAFWCNPISGHNTLYWYLQNLGQGPELLIRYENEEAVDDSQLPKDRFSAERLKGVDSTLKIQPAELGDSAVYLCASSSQGEHETQYFGPGTRLLVL.